These 3 T cell receptor beta chains came from one sample sequenced in a study of siplizumab effects on memory and regulatory T cells. Produced via immunoSEQ multiplex PCR; TCRdb's table is partial and in-frame only. Here the sample spans about 87,000 clones, 85% to 95% being singletons. Material: non-Treg CD4+ T cells sorted from blood. All receptors come from a human donor in good health.

This chain uses TRBV27 with TRBJ2-7, with 9 bases fitting TRBD1. The germline V gene encodes CDR1 MNHEY and CDR2 SMNVEV (reference sequence). The CDR3 sequence is 15 residues long. Trimming at V came to 3 bases and at J to 0 bases, leaving 3 bases not matched to a gene. The CDR3 loop reads CASSFGTGSSYEQYF. Written as DNA, the CDR3 is TGTGCCAGCAGTTTTGGGACAGGGAGCTCCTACGAGCAGTACTTC.

V and J are TRBV7-2 and TRBJ2-7; D not resolved. CDR1 and CDR2 (germline): SGHTA, FQGNSA. V was trimmed by 5 bases and J by 4 bases, leaving 6 bases between them. The CDR3 spans 11 residues. The CDR3 is CASSRRYEQYF. The DNA for the CDR3 is TGTGCCAGCAGCCGAAGATACGAGCAGTACTTC.

This clone occurred once. The chain uses TRBV5-4 and TRBJ2-1; 8 bases agree with TRBD2. The CDR3 sequence is 16 residues long. Germline V gene sequence: CDR1 SGHNT, CDR2 YYREEE (reference sequence). V gave up 0 bases and J gave up 5 bases; unmatched junction bases: 7. The DNA of the CDR3 is TGTGCCAGCAGCTTGGGCGGGACTAGGTCGAACAATGAGCAGTTCTTC. The encoded protein is CASSLGGTRSNNEQFF. The variable domain in full, completed from reference TRBV5-4 and TRBJ2-1, reads ETGVTQSPTHLIKTRGQQVTLRCSSQSGHNTVSWYQQALGQGPQFIFQYYREEENGRGNFPPRFSGLQFPNYSSELNVNALELDDSALYLCASSLGGTRSNNEQFFGPGTRLTVL.